The clone carrying this T cell receptor (beta chain) has more than one count but fewer than ten. The data stem from a study of memory CD4+ T cells and cytomegalovirus serostatus. This CDR3 has 12 residues. V lost 1 base to trimming and J lost 8 bases, with 7 bases between them. Germline V gene data show CDR1 as SGHVS and CDR2 as FNYEAQ. The sort gate was single viable CD3+CD4+CD8-CD45RO+ cells for memory CD4+ T cells. CD4+ T cells were isolated by positive magnetic selection. Generated by immunoSEQ multiplex PCR, the TCRdb table keeps only in-frame clones and is missing some. The profile shows over 40,000 clones, 82% of them singletons.

The TCR sequence derives from an adult in good health and CMV-seronegative. The sequencing input was memory CD4+ T cells from blood. The chain has TRBV7-6 and TRBJ2-3; weak D call: TRBD2 (5 bases). CDR3 in DNA: TGTGCCAGCAGCTTAGGGAGCGGTACGCAGTATTTT. Translating gives CASSLGSGTQYF.